This T cell receptor (beta chain) appears in the sequencing data of a study of T-cell reconstitution after alpha-beta-depleted transplantation in children. General study points: In some patients, recipient T cells and intrathymic progenitors surviving conditioning explained high day-60 diversity.

The authors prepared the TCRbeta library with unique molecular identifiers. TCRdb analysed the PCR reads with MiXCR anew, one entry per CDR3 protein. The table has hundreds of thousands of distinct CDR3 sequences, more than 15% seen once. Remarks on this clonotype: Its specificity is not known.

CDR1 SGHRS and CDR2 YFSETQ come from the germline V gene. The CDR3 contains 16 residues. V lost 4 bases, J lost 1 base, and 9 bases stayed unmatched. V gene TRBV5-1 combines with J gene TRBJ2-7; TRBD2 aligns across 9 bases. The starting material was PBMCs, mostly from graft donor cells, obtained 360 days after TCRalphabeta/CD19-depleted stem cell transplant. The sequence was obtained from a male patient between 2 and 15 years old who had a stem cell transplant for acute lymphoblastic leukemia, so the T cells may come from the graft donor. Here the CDR3 DNA reads TGCGCCAGCAGCCCCCTCAGAGCGGGAGGTTCCTACGAGCAGTACTTC. This sequence encodes CASSPLRAGGSYEQYF.